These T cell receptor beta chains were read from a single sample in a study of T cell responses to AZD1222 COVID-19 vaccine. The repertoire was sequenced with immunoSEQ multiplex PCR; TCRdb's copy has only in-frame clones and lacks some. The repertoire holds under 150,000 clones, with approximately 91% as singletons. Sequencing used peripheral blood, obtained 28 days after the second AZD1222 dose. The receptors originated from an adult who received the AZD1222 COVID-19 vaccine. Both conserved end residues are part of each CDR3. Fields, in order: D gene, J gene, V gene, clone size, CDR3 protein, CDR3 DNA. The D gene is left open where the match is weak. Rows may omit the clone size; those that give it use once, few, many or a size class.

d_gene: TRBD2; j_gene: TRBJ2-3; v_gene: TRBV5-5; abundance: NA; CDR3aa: CASSLGLAANTDTQYF; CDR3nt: TGTGCCAGCAGCTTGGGACTAGCGGCGAACACAGATACGCAGTATTTT
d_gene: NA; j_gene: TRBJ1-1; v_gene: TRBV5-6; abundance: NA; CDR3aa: CASRTRELNTEAFF; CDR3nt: TGTGCCAGCAGGACCCGGGAACTAAACACTGAAGCTTTCTTT
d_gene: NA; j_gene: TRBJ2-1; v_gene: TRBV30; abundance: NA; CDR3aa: CAWSVRLGLSSYNEQFF; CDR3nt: TGTGCCTGGAGTGTACGGCTTGGTCTGAGCTCCTACAATGAGCAGTTCTTC
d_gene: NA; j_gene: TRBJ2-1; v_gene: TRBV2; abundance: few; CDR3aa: CASRSEQGSYNEQFF; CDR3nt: TGTGCCAGCAGAAGCGAACAGGGCTCCTACAATGAGCAGTTCTTC
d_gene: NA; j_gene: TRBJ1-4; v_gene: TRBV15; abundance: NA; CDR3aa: CATSRAISGDEKLFF; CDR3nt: TGTGCCACCAGCAGAGCCATCTCAGGAGATGAAAAACTGTTTTTT
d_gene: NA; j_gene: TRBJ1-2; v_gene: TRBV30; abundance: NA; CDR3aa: CAWARATYGYTF; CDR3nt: TGTGCCTGGGCAAGGGCGACCTATGGCTACACCTTC
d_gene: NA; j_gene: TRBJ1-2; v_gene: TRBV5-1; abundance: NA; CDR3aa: CASSGGEQGRGVYGYTF; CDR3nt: TGCGCCAGCAGCGGAGGGGAGCAGGGCCGGGGGGTTTATGGCTACACCTTC
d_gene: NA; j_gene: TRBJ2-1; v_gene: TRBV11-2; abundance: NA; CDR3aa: CASSLVSRYNEQFF; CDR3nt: TGTGCCAGCAGCTTAGTAAGTAGATACAATGAGCAGTTCTTC
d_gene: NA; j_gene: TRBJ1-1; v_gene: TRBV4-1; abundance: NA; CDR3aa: CASSQGLTNMNTEAFF; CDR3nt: TGCGCCAGCAGCCAAGGTTTGACAAATATGAACACTGAAGCTTTCTTT
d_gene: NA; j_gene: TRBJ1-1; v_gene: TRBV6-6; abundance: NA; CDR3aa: CASSYDTEAFF; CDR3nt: TGTGCCAGCAGTTACGACACTGAAGCTTTCTTT
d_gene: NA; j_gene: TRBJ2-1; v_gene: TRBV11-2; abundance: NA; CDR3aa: CASSFQGYNEQFF; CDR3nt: TGTGCCAGCAGCTTCCAGGGGTACAATGAGCAGTTCTTC
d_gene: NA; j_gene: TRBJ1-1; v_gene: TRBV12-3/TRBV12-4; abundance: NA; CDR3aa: CASSYEENTEAFF; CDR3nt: TGTGCCAGCAGTTACGAAGAGAACACTGAAGCTTTCTTT
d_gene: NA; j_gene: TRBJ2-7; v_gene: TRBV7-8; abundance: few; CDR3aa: CASSLQRSSYEQYF; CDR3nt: TGTGCCAGCAGCTTACAGCGGAGCTCCTACGAGCAGTACTTC
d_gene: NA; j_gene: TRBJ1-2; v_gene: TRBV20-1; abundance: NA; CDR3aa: CSAWENYGYTF; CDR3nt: TGCAGTGCTTGGGAGAACTATGGCTACACCTTC
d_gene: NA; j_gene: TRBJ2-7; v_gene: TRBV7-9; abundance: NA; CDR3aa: CASSMRGGTYEQYF; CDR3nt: TGTGCCAGCAGTATGAGGGGTGGGACCTACGAGCAGTACTTC
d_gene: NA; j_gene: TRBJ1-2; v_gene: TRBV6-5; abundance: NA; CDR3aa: CASSYDHYGYTF; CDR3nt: TGTGCCAGCAGTTACGATCACTATGGCTACACCTTC
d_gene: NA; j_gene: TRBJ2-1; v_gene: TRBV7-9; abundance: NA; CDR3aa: CASSLNYNEQFF; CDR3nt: TGTGCCAGCAGCTTAAATTACAATGAGCAGTTCTTC
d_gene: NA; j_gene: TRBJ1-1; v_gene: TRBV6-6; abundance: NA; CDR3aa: CASSPVGEGTEAFF; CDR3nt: TGTGCCAGCAGCCCCGTCGGGGAGGGCACTGAAGCTTTCTTT
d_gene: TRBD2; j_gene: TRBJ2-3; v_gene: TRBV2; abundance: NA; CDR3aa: CASSGLAGIDTQYF; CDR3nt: TGTGCCAGCAGTGGACTAGCGGGGATAGATACGCAGTATTTT
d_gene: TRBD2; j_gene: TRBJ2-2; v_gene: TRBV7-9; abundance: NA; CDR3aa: CASSFGGGRTGELFF; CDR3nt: TGTGCCAGCAGCTTCGGGGGGGGCCGCACCGGGGAGCTGTTTTTT
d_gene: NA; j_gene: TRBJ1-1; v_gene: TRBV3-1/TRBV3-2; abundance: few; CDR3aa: CASSHIYAEAFF; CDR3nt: TGTGCCAGCAGCCACATATATGCTGAAGCTTTCTTT
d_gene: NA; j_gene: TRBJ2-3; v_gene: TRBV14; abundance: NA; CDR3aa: CASSPAGRADTQYF; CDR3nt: TGTGCCAGCAGCCCGGCGGGGAGAGCGGATACGCAGTATTTT
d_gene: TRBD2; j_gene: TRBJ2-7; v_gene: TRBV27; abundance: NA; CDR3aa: CASSLTAGAGRNEQYF; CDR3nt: TGTGCCAGCAGTTTAACGGCGGGAGCAGGGCGGAACGAGCAGTACTTC
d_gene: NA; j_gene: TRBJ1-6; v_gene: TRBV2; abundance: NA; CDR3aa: CASRSGVSPLHF; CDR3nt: TGTGCCAGCAGGTCAGGAGTTTCACCCCTCCACTTT
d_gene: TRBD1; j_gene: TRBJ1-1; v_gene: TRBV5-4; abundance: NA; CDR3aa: CAGNPPGQGAQNTEAFF; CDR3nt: TGTGCCGGCAACCCGCCGGGACAGGGGGCGCAGAACACTGAAGCTTTCTTT
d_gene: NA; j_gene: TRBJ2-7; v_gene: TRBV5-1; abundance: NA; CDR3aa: CASRGGIGYEQYF; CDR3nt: TGCGCCAGCAGAGGAGGGATCGGGTACGAGCAGTACTTC
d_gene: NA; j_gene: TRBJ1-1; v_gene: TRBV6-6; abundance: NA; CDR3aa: CASSYSSTVMNTEAFF; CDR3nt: TGTGCCAGCAGTTACTCATCCACAGTCATGAACACTGAAGCTTTCTTT
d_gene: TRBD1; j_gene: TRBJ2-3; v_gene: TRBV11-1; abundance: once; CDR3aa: CASSLVGTERTDTQYF; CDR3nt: TGTGCCAGCAGCTTAGTGGGGACAGAGAGGACAGATACGCAGTATTTT
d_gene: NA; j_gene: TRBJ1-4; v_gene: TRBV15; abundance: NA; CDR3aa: CATRRGEFNEKLFF; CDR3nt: TGTGCCACCCGTCGCGGTGAATTTAATGAAAAACTGTTTTTT
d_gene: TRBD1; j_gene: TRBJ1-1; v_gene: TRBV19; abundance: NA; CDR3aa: CASSIWTGVDTEAFF; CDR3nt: TGTGCCAGTAGTATATGGACAGGGGTCGACACTGAAGCTTTCTTT
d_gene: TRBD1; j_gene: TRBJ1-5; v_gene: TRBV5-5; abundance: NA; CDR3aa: CASSTGGLSGQPQHF; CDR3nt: TGTGCCAGCAGCACAGGGGGCCTATCAGGTCAGCCCCAGCATTTT
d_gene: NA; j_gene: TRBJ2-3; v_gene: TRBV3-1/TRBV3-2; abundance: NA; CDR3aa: CASSPFGTEETDTQYF; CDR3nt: TGTGCCAGCAGCCCATTCGGGACGGAGGAAACAGATACGCAGTATTTT
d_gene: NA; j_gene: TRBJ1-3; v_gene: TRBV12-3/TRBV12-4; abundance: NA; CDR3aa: CASDGAPSAIYF; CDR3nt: TGTGCCAGCGATGGGGCCCCAAGCGCCATATATTTT
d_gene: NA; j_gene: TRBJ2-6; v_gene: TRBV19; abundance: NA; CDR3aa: CASSMRVGANVLTF; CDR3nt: TGTGCCAGTAGTATGCGAGTTGGGGCCAACGTCCTGACTTTC
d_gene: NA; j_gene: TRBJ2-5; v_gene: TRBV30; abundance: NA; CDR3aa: CAWTRRETQYF; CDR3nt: TGTGCCTGGACTAGACGGGAGACCCAGTACTTC
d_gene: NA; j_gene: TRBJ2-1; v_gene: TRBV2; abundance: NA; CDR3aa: CARRGRGRGNEQFF; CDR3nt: TGTGCCCGCAGGGGGAGGGGGAGGGGAAATGAGCAGTTCTTC
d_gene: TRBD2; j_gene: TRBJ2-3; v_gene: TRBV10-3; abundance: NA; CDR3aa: CAISETRGTDTQYF; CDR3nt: TGTGCCATCAGTGAGACGCGGGGGACAGATACGCAGTATTTT
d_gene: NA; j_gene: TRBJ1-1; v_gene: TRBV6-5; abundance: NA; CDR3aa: CASSSPLSEAFF; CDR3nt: TGTGCCAGCAGTTCCCCTTTAAGTGAAGCTTTCTTT
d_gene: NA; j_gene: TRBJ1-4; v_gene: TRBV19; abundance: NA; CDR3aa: CASSIESGNEKLFF; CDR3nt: TGTGCCAGTAGTATAGAATCCGGGAATGAAAAACTGTTTTTT
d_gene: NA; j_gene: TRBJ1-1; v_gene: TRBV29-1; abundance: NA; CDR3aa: CSIEVGPGRVSEAFF; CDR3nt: TGCAGCATCGAAGTGGGGCCCGGTCGGGTCTCTGAAGCTTTCTTT
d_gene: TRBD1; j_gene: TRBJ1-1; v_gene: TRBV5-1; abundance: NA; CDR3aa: CASSLGQLTLNTEAFF; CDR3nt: TGCGCCAGCAGCCTGGGACAGCTAACCCTGAACACTGAAGCTTTCTTT
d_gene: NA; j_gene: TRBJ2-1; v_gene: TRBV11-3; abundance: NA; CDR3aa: CASSLAGGYNEQFF; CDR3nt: TGTGCCAGCAGCTTAGCCGGAGGCTACAATGAGCAGTTCTTC
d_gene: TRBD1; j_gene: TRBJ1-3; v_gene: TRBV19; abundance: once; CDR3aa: CASSITTGTGGDSSGNTIYF; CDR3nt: TGTGCCAGTAGTATTACCACCGGGACAGGGGGAGATAGCTCTGGAAACACCATATATTTT
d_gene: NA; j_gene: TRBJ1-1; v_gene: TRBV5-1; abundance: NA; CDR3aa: CASSLGVGIIPPEAFF; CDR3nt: TGCGCCAGCAGCTTGGGGGTGGGCATTATACCCCCTGAAGCTTTCTTT
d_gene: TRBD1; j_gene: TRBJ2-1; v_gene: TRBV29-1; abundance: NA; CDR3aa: CSAGTGRNEQFF; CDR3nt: TGCAGCGCCGGGACAGGGAGGAATGAGCAGTTCTTC
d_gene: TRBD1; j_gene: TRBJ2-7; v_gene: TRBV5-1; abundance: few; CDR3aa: CASSRVPGQNYEQYF; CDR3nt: TGCGCCAGCAGCCGCGTCCCGGGACAGAACTACGAGCAGTACTTC
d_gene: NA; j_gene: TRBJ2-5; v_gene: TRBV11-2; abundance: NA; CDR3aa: CASSYRPETQYF; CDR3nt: TGTGCCAGCAGCTACCGACCGGAGACCCAGTACTTC
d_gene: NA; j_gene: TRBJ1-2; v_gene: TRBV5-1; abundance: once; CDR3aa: CASSPDPDRGYTF; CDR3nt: TGCGCCAGCAGCCCGGACCCGGACAGAGGCTACACCTTC
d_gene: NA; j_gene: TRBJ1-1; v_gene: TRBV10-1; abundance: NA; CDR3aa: CATRRKVNTEAFF; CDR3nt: TGCGCCACACGACGCAAGGTCAACACTGAAGCTTTCTTT
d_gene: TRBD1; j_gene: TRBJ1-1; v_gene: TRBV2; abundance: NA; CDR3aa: CASSHRGIEAFF; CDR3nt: TGTGCCAGCAGTCACAGGGGAATCGAAGCTTTCTTT
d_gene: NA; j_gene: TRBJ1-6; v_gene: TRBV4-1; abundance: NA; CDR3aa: CASSQVGTANSPLHF; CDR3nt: TGCGCCAGCAGCCAAGTCGGGACGGCGAATTCACCCCTCCACTTT
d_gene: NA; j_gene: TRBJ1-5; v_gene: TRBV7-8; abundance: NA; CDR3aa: CASSLDGGTQPQHF; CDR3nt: TGTGCCAGCAGCTTAGACGGAGGTACTCAGCCCCAGCATTTT